This T cell receptor (beta chain) was identified during a study of blood T cell repertoires in COVID-19. Study-wide background: Material from acute and convalescent COVID-19 was sourced from the United States, Italy and Spain. Sample material is recorded as cDNA or gDNA derived from T cells, B-cell-depleted T cells, or PBMCs.

Germline CDR1 reads SNHLY; CDR2 reads FYNNEI. The length of the CDR3 is 14 residues. With V trimmed by 7 bases and J by 8 bases, 8 bases remained unmatched. Sequencing was performed with immunoSEQ multiplex PCR; in TCRdb, only in-frame clones are kept and a portion is missing. Of roughly 200,000 clones in the sample, about 81% were seen once. The sample taken for sequencing was peripheral blood. The receptor was derived from a woman older than 75 with COVID-19, enrolled during active disease. The chain combines TRBV2 with TRBJ1-4; 9 bases agree with TRBD1. The CDR3 spells CASNLGQGKEKLFF. CDR3 sequence (DNA): TGTGCCAGCAACCTCGGACAGGGGAAGGAAAAACTGTTTTTT.